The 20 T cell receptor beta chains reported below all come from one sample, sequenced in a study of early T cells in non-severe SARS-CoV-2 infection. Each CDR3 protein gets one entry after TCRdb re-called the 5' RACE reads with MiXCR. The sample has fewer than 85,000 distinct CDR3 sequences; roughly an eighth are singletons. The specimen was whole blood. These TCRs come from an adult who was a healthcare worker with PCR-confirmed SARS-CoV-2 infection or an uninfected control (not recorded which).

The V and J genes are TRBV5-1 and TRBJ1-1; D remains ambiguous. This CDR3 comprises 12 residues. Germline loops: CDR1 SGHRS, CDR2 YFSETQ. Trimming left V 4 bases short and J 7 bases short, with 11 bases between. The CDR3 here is CASSIAWGEAFF. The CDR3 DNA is TGCGCCAGCAGCATTGCATGGGGTGAAGCTTTCTTT. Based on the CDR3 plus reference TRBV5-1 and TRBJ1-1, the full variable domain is KAGVTQTPRYLIKTRGQQVTLSCSPISGHRSVSWYQQTPGQGLQFLFEYFSETQRNKGNFPGRFSGRQFSNSRSEMNVSTLELGDSALYLCASSIAWGEAFFGQGTRLTVV.

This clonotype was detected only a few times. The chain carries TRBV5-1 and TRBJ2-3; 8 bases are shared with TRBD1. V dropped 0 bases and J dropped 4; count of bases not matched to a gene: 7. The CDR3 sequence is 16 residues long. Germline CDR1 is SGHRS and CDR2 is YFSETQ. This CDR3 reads CASSLGTGSRSDTQYF. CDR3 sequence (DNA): TGCGCCAGCAGCTTGGGGACAGGGTCCAGGTCAGATACGCAGTATTTT.

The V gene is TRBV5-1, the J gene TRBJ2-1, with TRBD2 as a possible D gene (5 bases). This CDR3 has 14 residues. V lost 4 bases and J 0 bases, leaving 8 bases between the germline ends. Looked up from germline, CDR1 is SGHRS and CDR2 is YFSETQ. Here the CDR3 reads CASSEDFSYNEQFF. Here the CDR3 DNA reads TGCGCCAGCAGCGAGGACTTCTCCTACAATGAGCAGTTCTTC.

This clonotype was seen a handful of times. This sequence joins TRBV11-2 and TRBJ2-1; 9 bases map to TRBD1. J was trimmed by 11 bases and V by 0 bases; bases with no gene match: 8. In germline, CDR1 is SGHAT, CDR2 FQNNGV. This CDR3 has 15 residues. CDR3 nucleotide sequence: TGTGCCAGCAGCTTAGATCGGGGACAGGGATTGAAGCAGTTCTTC. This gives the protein CASSLDRGQGLKQFF.

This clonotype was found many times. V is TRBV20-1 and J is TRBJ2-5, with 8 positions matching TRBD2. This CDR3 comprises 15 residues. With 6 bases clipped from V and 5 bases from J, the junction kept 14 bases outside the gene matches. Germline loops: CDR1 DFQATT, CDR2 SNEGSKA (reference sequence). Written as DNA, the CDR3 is TGCAGTGCCACTCGAGCCCGGGGGGGCCGGGAGACCCAGTACTTC. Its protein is CSATRARGGRETQYF.

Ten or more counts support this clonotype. CDR3 loop: CASSLWVKYNEQFF. The CDR3 DNA is TGTGCCAGCAGCTTGTGGGTTAAATACAATGAGCAGTTCTTC. The V and J genes are TRBV5-6 and TRBJ2-1; D call uncertain. CDR3 length: 14 residues. CDR1 is SGHDT and CDR2 is YYEEEE in the germline V gene. V was pared by 1 base and J by 4 bases, with 9 bases between.

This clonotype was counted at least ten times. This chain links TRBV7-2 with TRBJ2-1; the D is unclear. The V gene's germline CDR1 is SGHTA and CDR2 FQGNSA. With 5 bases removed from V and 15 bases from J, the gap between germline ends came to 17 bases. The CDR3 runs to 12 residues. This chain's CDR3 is CASSPDGYGRFF. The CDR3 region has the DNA TGTGCCAGCAGCCCCGACGGATATGGTCGGTTCTTC.

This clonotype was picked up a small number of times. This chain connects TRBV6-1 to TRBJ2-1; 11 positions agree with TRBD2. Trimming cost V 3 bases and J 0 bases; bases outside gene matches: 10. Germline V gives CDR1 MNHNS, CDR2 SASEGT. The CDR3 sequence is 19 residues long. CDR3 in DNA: TGTGCCAGCAGTGAGGGGACACTAGCGGGGGAAAGCTCCTACAATGAGCAGTTCTTC. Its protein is CASSEGTLAGESSYNEQFF.

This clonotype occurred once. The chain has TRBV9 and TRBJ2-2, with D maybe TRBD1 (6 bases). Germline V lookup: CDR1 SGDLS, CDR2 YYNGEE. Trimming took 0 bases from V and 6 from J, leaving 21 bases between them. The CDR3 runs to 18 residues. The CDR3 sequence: CASSVVAGALSGPGELFF. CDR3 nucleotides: TGTGCCAGCAGCGTAGTGGCAGGGGCCCTGAGCGGTCCCGGGGAGCTGTTTTTT.

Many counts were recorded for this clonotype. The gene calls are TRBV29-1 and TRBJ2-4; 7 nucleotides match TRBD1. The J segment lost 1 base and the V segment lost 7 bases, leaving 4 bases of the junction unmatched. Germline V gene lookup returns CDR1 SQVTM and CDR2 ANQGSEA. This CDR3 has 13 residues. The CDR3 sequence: CSDGDSAKNIQYF. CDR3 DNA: TGCAGCGACGGGGACAGCGCCAAAAACATTCAGTACTTC.

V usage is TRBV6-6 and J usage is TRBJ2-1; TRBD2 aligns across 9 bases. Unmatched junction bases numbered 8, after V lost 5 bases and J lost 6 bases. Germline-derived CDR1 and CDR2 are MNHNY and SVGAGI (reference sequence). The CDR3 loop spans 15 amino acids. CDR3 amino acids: CASSVTGLAFNEQFF. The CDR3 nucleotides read TGTGCCAGCAGTGTTACGGGACTAGCCTTCAATGAGCAGTTCTTC.

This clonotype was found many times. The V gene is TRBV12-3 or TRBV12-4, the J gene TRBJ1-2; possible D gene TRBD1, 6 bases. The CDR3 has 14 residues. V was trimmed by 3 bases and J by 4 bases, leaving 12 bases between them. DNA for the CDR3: TGTGCCAGCAGTTTTACACAGGGATTCTATGGCTACACCTTC. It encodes CASSFTQGFYGYTF.

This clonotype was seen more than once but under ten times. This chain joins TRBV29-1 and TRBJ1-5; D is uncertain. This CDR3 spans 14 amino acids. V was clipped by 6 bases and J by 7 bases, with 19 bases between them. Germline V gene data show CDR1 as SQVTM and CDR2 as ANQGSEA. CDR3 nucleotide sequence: TGCAGCGTAGCGGACTCCGGCGGAGGCCAGCCCCAGCATTTT. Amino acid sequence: CSVADSGGGQPQHF.

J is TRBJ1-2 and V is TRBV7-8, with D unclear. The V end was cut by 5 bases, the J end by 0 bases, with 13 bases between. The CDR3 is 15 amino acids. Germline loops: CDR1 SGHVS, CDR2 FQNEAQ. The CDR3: CASSPFRAANYGYTF. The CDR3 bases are TGTGCCAGCAGCCCCTTCCGGGCAGCTAACTATGGCTACACCTTC.

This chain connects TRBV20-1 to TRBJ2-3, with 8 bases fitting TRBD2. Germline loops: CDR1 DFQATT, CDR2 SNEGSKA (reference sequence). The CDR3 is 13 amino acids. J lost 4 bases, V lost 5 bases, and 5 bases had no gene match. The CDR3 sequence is CSAWGSGADTQYF. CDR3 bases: TGCAGTGCTTGGGGTAGCGGGGCAGATACGCAGTATTTT.

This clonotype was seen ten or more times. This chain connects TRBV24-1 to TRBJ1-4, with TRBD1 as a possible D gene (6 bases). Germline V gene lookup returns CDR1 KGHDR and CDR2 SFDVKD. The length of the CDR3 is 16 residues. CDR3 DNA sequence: TGTGACCCCTCCGGACAGCAACGGATTGACAATGAAAAACTGTTTTTT. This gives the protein CDPSGQQRIDNEKLFF.

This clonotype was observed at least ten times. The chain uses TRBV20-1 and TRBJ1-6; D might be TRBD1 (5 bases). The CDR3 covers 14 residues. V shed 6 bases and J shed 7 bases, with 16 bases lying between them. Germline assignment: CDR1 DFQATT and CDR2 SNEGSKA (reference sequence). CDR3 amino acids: CSANPEAGNSPLHF. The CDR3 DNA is TGCAGTGCAAATCCTGAGGCAGGGAATTCACCCCTCCACTTT.

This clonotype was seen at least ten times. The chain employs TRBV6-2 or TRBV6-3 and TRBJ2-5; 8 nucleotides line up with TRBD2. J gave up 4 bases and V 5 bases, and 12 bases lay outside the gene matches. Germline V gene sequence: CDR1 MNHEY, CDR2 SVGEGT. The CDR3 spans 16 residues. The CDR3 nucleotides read TGTGCCAGCAGTCTAGCGGGTTATCCCCCCCCAGAGACCCAGTACTTC. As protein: CASSLAGYPPPETQYF.

The CDR3 nucleotides read TGTGCCAGCAGCAAGGACAGGTCCGGGGAGCTGTTTTTT. Its translation is CASSKDRSGELFF. The rearrangement links TRBV11-2 to TRBJ2-2; 7 positions match TRBD1. The CDR3 totals 13 residues. Germline values: CDR1 SGHAT, CDR2 FQNNGV. V lost 5 bases and J lost 6; bases outside the gene matches: 3.

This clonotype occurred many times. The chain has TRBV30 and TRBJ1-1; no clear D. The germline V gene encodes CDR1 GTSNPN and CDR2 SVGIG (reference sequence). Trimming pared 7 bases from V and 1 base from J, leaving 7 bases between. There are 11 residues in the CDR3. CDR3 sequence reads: CASQENTEAFF. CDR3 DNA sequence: TGTGCCTCTCAGGAGAACACTGAAGCTTTCTTT.